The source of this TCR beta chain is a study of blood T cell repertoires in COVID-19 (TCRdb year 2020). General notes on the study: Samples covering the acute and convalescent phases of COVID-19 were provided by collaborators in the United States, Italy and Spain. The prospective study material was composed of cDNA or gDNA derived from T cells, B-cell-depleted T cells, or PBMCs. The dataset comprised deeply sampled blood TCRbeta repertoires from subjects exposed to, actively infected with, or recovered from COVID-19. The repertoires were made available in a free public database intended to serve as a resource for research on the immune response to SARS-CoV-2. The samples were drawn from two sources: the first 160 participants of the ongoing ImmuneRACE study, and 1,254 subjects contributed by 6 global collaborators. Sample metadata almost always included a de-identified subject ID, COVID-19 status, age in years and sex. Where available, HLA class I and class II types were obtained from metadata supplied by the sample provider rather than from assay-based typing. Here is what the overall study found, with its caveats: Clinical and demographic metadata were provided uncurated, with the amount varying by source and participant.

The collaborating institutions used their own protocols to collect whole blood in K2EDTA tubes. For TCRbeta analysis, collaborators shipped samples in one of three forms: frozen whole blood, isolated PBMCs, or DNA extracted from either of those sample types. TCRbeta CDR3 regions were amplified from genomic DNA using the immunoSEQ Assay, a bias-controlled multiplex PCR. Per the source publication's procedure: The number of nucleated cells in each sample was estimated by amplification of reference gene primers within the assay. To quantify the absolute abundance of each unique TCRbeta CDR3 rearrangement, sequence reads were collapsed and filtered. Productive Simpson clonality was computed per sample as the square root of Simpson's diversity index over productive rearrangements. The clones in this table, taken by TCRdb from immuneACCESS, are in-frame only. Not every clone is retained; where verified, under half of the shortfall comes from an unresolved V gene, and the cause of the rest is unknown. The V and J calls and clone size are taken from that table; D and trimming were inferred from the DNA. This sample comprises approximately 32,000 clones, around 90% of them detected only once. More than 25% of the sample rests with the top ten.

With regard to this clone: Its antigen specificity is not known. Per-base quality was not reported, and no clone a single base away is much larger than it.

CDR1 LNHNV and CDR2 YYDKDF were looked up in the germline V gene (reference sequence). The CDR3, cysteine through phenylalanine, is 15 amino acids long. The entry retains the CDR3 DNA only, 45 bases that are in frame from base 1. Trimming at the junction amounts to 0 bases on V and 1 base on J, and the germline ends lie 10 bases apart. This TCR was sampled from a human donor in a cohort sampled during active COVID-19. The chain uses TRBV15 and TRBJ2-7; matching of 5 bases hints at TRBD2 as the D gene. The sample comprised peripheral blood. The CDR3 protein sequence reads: CATSRDNSGSYEQYF. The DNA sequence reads TGTGCCACCAGCAGAGATAACAGCGGTTCCTACGAGCAGTACTTC. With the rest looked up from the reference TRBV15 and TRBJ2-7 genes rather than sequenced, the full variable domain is DAMVIQNPRYQVTQFGKPVTLSCSQTLNHNVMYWYQQKSSQAPKLLFHYYDKDFNNEADTPDNFQSRRPNTSFCFLDIRSPGLGDTAMYLCATSRDNSGSYEQYFGPGTRLTVT.